This TCR beta chain is from a study of CXCR3-negative and CXCR3-positive naive CD8 T cells. Each CD8+ T cell subset was flow-sorted in triplicate. Every sort contained 270,000 or so cells. Note on this clonotype: Its antigen is not identified.

Regarding the study as a whole: With CXCR3 expression partially decreased after cryopreservation, most assays relied on fresh PBMCs. Naive subsets had comparable surface CD5; TCR strength was inferred from TRB CDR3 properties. Both naive subsets showed comparably high diversity, and memory CD8+ cells showed much lower diversity.

The TRB libraries of cDNA were built by UMI-labeled 5' RACE. After re-calling the 5' RACE reads, TCRdb lists one entry per CDR3 protein, DNA absent. The table counts just under 45,000 distinct CDR3 sequences; roughly 15% lies in the top ten. This CDR3 has 18 residues. CDR1 is MNHEY and CDR2 is SVGAGI in the germline V gene. This sequence originates from a human donor in good health. Some clones in this sample may be carry-over from other donors' samples. The V gene is TRBV6-5, the J gene TRBJ2-3; the D call of TRBD1 rests on TCRdb alone, since no DNA is present to check it. Material: memory CD8+ T cells from blood. The CDR3 protein is CASSYSLAQRTEGDTQYF.